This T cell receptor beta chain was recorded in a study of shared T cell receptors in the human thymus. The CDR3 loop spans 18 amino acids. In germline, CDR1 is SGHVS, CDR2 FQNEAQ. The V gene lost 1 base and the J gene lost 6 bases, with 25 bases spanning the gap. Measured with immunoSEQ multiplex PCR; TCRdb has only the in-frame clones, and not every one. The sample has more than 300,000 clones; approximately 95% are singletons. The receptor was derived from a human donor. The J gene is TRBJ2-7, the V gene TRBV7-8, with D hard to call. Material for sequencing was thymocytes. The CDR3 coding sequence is TGTGCCAGCAGCTTAGATTCCCGGCGTCTATCTCGCTGGCCCGAGCAGTACTTC. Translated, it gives CASSLDSRRLSRWPEQYF. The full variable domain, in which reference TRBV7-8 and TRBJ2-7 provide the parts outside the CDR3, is GAGVSQSPRYKVAKRGQDVALRCDPISGHVSLFWYQQALGQGPEFLTYFQNEAQLDKSGLPSDRFFAERPEGSVSTLKIQRTQQEDSAVYLCASSLDSRRLSRWPEQYFGPGTRLTVT.